This T cell receptor (beta chain) was retrieved from a study of tumor-infiltrating lymphocytes in primary liver carcinoma. Investigators took RNA and DNA out together from roughly 21-30 mg of unsorted bulk tissue. Synthesis of TCR beta cDNA was carried out from 500 ng total RNA with a constant-region primer. Modified slightly, ARM-PCR produced TCR beta libraries over three nested multiplex PCR rounds. The first two PCR rounds used TRBV1-TRBV30 forward primers with a C-beta reverse primer, about 10 cycles each. TCRdb analysed the multiplex PCR reads with MiXCR anew, one entry per CDR3 protein. The sample yields approximately 74,000 distinct CDR3 sequences, 71% seen once. This clonotype was seen ten or more times. The CDR3 loop spans 15 amino acids. The V and J ends lost 3 bases and 0 bases respectively, with 9 bases between them.

The receptor was isolated from a woman in her sixties with primary liver carcinoma and hepatitis B virus infection. J is TRBJ2-4 and V is TRBV12-3 or TRBV12-4; D gene uncertain. Sequencing was carried out using liver tumor tissue from sampling region 4. The subset denotes: tumor region T4, right-lateral pole. The CDR3 region is CASSLGILAKNIQYF. In DNA, the CDR3 is TGTGCCAGCAGTTTGGGGATATTAGCCAAAAACATTCAGTACTTC.